This note documents a single TCR beta chain sequence. Its cognate antigen is unknown. TCRB transcripts that were expressed got sequenced, as all of the isolated RNA had been reverse transcribed. The data were produced by immunoSEQ multiplex PCR, yet TCRdb's version contains in-frame clones alone and is incomplete. The repertoire holds more than 12,000 clones, with roughly 63% as singletons. This entry belongs to a study of beta chain features in type 1 diabetes. Study-level points and caveats: There was a moderate but significant shortening of TCRB CDR3s in all four CD4+ subsets of Type 1 diabetes patients. Junctions at VDJ sites from type 1 diabetes patients had fewer insertions and more deletions. Patients showed naive, central memory and Treg TCRB repertoires that appeared more similar than those of healthy donors.

Losses at the gene ends were 1 base for V and 0 bases for J; bases not matched to a gene: 6. The germline V gene encodes CDR1 MNHEY and CDR2 SMNVEV (reference sequence). This CDR3 region has 18 residues. The sample consisted of stem cell memory CD4+ T cells from blood. The clonotype originates from a woman between 18 and 30 years old with type 1 diabetes. This chain links TRBV27 with TRBJ2-3, with TRBD2 identical over 11 bases. The CDR3 sequence is CASSLWTSGRSSTDTQYF. For the CDR3, the DNA is TGTGCCAGCAGTTTATGGACTAGCGGGCGATCTAGCACAGATACGCAGTATTTT.